These T cell receptor beta chains were read from a single sample in a study of cytomegalovirus exposure and HLA in healthy donors. Measured with immunoSEQ multiplex PCR; TCRdb has only the in-frame clones, and not every one. The profile shows roughly 250,000 clones, about 75% of them singletons. Sequenced: PBMCs. All receptors come from a female donor in good health and CMV-seronegative. Both conserved end residues are part of each CDR3.

cdr3_length: 15; v_call: TRBV28; j_call: TRBJ2-7; cdr3_aa: CASSLSPYQQAWQYF
cdr3_length: 14; v_call: TRBV11-3; j_call: TRBJ2-2; cdr3_aa: CASQRGSGTGELFF
cdr3_length: 17; v_call: TRBV19; j_call: TRBJ2-7; cdr3_aa: CASSIATPAGGGYEQYF
cdr3_length: 16; v_call: TRBV7-2; j_call: TRBJ1-3; cdr3_aa: CASSRGTGRSGNTIYF
cdr3_length: 16; v_call: TRBV21-1; j_call: TRBJ2-7; cdr3_aa: CASSNLAGQSSYEQYF
cdr3_length: 18; v_call: TRBV9; j_call: TRBJ2-5; cdr3_aa: CASSVGVGDINYEETQYF
cdr3_length: 16; v_call: TRBV7-6; j_call: TRBJ1-3; cdr3_aa: CASSFTTGTSGNTIYF
cdr3_length: 15; v_call: TRBV6-4; j_call: TRBJ2-3; cdr3_aa: CASSGRGGGTDTQYF
cdr3_length: 12; v_call: TRBV28; j_call: TRBJ1-6; cdr3_aa: CASSPLNSPLHF
cdr3_length: 18; v_call: TRBV29-1; j_call: TRBJ1-4; cdr3_aa: CSVDQTGTEKATNEKLFF
cdr3_length: 17; v_call: TRBV13; j_call: TRBJ2-5; cdr3_aa: CASSPTAGTGRLREQYF
cdr3_length: 15; v_call: TRBV5-4; j_call: TRBJ2-1; cdr3_aa: CASSEDGLAGDEQFF
cdr3_length: 17; v_call: TRBV18; j_call: TRBJ1-1; cdr3_aa: CASSPLNSQGAGTEAFF
cdr3_length: 10; v_call: TRBV2; j_call: TRBJ2-4; cdr3_aa: CASSGDRVYF
cdr3_length: 14; v_call: TRBV10-1; j_call: TRBJ1-1; cdr3_aa: CASSGGRKNTEAFF
cdr3_length: 16; v_call: TRBV4-1; j_call: TRBJ1-2; cdr3_aa: CASSQDITGGDYGYTF
cdr3_length: 19; v_call: TRBV5-1; j_call: .; cdr3_aa: CASSPDRTSVRFLPYEQYF
cdr3_length: 12; v_call: TRBV29-1; j_call: TRBJ2-7; cdr3_aa: CSVGSLTYEQYF
cdr3_length: 13; v_call: TRBV6-5; j_call: TRBJ1-1; cdr3_aa: CATHRGADTEAFF
cdr3_length: 13; v_call: TRBV18; j_call: TRBJ2-2; cdr3_aa: CASSREPTGELFF
cdr3_length: 17; v_call: TRBV14; j_call: TRBJ2-5; cdr3_aa: CASSHLPPGHPQETQYF
cdr3_length: 16; v_call: TRBV18; j_call: TRBJ2-1; cdr3_aa: CASSPGSPYSYNEQFF
cdr3_length: 11; v_call: TRBV6-6; j_call: TRBJ2-7; cdr3_aa: CASSRGNEQYF
cdr3_length: 13; v_call: TRBV18; j_call: TRBJ1-1; cdr3_aa: CASSRTVNTEAFF
cdr3_length: 13; v_call: TRBV30; j_call: TRBJ1-2; cdr3_aa: CAWSPGQGYGYTF
cdr3_length: 16; v_call: TRBV7-9; j_call: TRBJ2-5; cdr3_aa: CASSPDRSTIQETQYF
cdr3_length: 14; v_call: TRBV7-7; j_call: TRBJ2-7; cdr3_aa: CASSLSPGSYEQYF
cdr3_length: 15; v_call: TRBV5-1; j_call: TRBJ1-3; cdr3_aa: CASSSGSDSGNTIYF
cdr3_length: 16; v_call: TRBV5-6; j_call: TRBJ1-2; cdr3_aa: CASSAPVGGQRRARSF
cdr3_length: 15; v_call: TRBV7-9; j_call: TRBJ2-1; cdr3_aa: CASSFTGVGYNEQFF
cdr3_length: 15; v_call: TRBV28; j_call: TRBJ1-2; cdr3_aa: CASSSPGQGADGYTF
cdr3_length: 15; v_call: TRBV25-1; j_call: TRBJ2-2; cdr3_aa: CASSDPGLSTGELFF